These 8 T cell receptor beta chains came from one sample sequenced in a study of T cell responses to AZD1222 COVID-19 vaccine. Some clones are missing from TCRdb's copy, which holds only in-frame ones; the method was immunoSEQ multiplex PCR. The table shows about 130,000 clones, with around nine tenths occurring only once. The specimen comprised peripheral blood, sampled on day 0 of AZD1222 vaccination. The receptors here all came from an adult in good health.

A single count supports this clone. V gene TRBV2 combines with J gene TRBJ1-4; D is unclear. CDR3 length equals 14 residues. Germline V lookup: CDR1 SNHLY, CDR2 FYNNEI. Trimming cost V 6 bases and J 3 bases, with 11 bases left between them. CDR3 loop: CASSFQRSNEKLFF. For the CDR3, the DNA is TGTGCCAGCAGCTTTCAAAGGTCTAATGAAAAACTGTTTTTT.

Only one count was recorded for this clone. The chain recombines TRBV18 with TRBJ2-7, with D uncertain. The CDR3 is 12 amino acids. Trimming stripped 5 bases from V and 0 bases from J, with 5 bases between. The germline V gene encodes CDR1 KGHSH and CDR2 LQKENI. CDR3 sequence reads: CASSSSSYEQYF. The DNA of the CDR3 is TGTGCCAGCTCATCCAGCTCCTACGAGCAGTACTTC.

In DNA form, the CDR3 reads TGTGCCAGCAACCCGACTCCGGACTACAACTATGGCTACACCTTC. Translating gives CASNPTPDYNYGYTF. This chain uses TRBV7-9 with TRBJ1-2; D gene unclear. The V gene's germline CDR1 is SEHNR and CDR2 FQNEAQ (reference sequence). Trimming shortened V by 7 bases and J by 2 bases, and 17 bases separated the two germline ends. CDR3 length: 15 residues. The whole variable domain, filled in from reference TRBV7-9 and TRBJ1-2, reads DTGVSQNPRHKITKRGQNVTFRCDPISEHNRLYWYRQTLGQGPEFLTYFQNEAQLEKSRLLSDRFSAERPKGSFSTLEIQRTEQGDSAMYLCASNPTPDYNYGYTFGSGTRLTVV.

CDR3 DNA: TGTGCCAGCAGCCTAGGACTAGCGGGGGAGACAGATACGCAGTATTTT. Amino acid sequence: CASSLGLAGETDTQYF. The gene calls are TRBV11-1 and TRBJ2-3; TRBD2 agrees at 13 bases. Germline V lookup: CDR1 SGHAT, CDR2 FQDESV (reference sequence). This CDR3 comprises 16 residues. V shed 5 bases, J shed 3 bases, and the junction held 5 bases outside the gene matches.

Here the CDR3 DNA reads TGTGCCAGCAGCGTGGGGACCTTCGCAGATACGCAGTATTTT. Its translation: CASSVGTFADTQYF. The rearrangement joins TRBV9 to TRBJ2-3; either TRBD1 or TRBD2 may fit D (5 bases each). V was trimmed by 2 bases and J by 4 bases, leaving 11 bases between them. The germline gives CDR1 SGDLS, CDR2 YYNGEE. The CDR3 sequence is 14 residues long.

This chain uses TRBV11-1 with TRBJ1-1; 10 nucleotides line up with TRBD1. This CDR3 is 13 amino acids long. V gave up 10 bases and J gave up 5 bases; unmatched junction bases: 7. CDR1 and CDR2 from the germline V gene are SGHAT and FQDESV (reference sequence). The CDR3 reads CATGQGFGTEAFF. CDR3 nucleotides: TGTGCCACGGGACAGGGGTTCGGTACTGAAGCTTTCTTT.

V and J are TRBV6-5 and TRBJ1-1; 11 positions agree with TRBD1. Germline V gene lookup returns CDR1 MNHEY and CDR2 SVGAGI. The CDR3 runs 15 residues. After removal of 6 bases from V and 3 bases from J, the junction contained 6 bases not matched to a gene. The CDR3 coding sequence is TGTGCCAGCAGGTGGACAGGGGGCTCGTACACTGAAGCTTTCTTT. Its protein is CASRWTGGSYTEAFF.

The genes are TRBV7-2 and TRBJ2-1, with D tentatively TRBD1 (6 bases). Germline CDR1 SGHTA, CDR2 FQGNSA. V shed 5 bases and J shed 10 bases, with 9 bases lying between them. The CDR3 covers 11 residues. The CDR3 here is CASSRGYEQFF. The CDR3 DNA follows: TGTGCCAGCAGCAGGGGGTACGAGCAGTTCTTC.